The 27 T cell receptor beta chains in this list originate from one sample, sequenced in a study of T cell changes during pregnancy in multiple sclerosis. Here immunoSEQ multiplex PCR was the method, and the copy in TCRdb shows in-frame clones only, minus some. Found here are roughly 80,000 clones, about nine tenths of them singletons; the top ten hold 1.5% to 2%. Material: peripheral blood, obtained before pregnancy. These receptors were taken from a female donor with multiple sclerosis, enrolled in a pregnancy study.

V gene TRBV5-1 combines with J gene TRBJ2-1; 8 bases align to TRBD2. The ends lost 3 bases at V and 0 bases at J; junction bases unmatched: 5. This CDR3 has 16 residues. Per the germline V gene, CDR1 is SGHRS and CDR2 is YFSETQ. The DNA of the CDR3 is TGCGCCAGCAGCTACGATAGCGGGGCCTCCTACAATGAGCAGTTCTTC. It is translated as CASSYDSGASYNEQFF.

The rearrangement joins TRBV4-3 to TRBJ2-3, with 10 bases fitting TRBD2. Per germline, CDR1 LGHNA and CDR2 YSLEER. V lost 0 bases to trimming and J lost 4 bases; unmatched junction nucleotides: 7. The CDR3 has 17 amino acids. The CDR3 here is CASSQERAGGPPDTQYF. The CDR3 DNA sequence: TGCGCCAGCAGCCAAGAAAGAGCGGGGGGGCCCCCAGATACGCAGTATTTT.

The V gene is TRBV19, the J gene TRBJ1-1; D gene ambiguous. Trimming cost V 5 bases and J 5 bases, with 9 bases left between them. Germline values: CDR1 LNHDA, CDR2 SQIVND (reference sequence). This CDR3 has 12 residues. CDR3: CASSQRRTEAFF. CDR3 bases: TGTGCCAGTAGTCAAAGGAGGACTGAAGCTTTCTTT.

The chain is built from TRBV30 and TRBJ2-5; tentative D call: TRBD1 (7 bases). CDR1 and CDR2 (germline): GTSNPN, SVGIG (reference sequence). This CDR3 contains 13 residues. V shed 5 bases and J shed 1 base, with 11 bases lying between them. CDR3 nucleotides: TGTGCCTGGGATCAGGGGGGCCAAGAGACCCAGTACTTC. Amino acid sequence: CAWDQGGQETQYF. The variable domain in full, with the rest retrieved from reference TRBV30 and TRBJ2-5, is SQTIHQWPATLVQPVGSPLSLECTVEGTSNPNLYWYRQAAGRGLQLLFYSVGIGQISSEVPQNLSASRPQDRQFILSSKKLLLSDSGFYLCAWDQGGQETQYFGPGTRLLVL.

This clone was recorded a few times. The gene calls are TRBV6-1 and TRBJ2-3; 12 bases are shared with TRBD2. The junction had 5 bases not matched to a gene; V was cut back by 6 bases and J by 4 bases. The CDR3 is 15 residues long. Germline-derived CDR1 and CDR2 are MNHNS and SASEGT. Written as DNA, the CDR3 is TGTGCCAGCAGCGTGACTAGCGGGGGAGCAGATACGCAGTATTTT. Translated, it gives CASSVTSGGADTQYF.

The V and J genes are TRBV6-1 and TRBJ1-1; D is unresolved. CDR3 length equals 13 residues. The ends were cut back, 2 bases at V and 0 bases at J, with 4 bases in the middle. Per the germline V gene, CDR1 is MNHNS and CDR2 is SASEGT. CDR3 protein: CASSEPLNTEAFF. CDR3 bases: TGTGCCAGCAGTGAACCCTTGAACACTGAAGCTTTCTTT.

The V call is TRBV6-1, the J call TRBJ1-3; a weak D match, TRBD1 (6 bases). The V gene's germline CDR1 is MNHNS and CDR2 SASEGT. Trimming shortened V by 6 bases and J by 2 bases, and 14 bases separated the two germline ends. The CDR3 extends over 15 amino acids. This CDR3 is CASSPLWTAGNTIYF. DNA of the CDR3: TGTGCCAGCAGCCCCCTGTGGACAGCTGGAAACACCATATATTTT.

The gene calls are TRBV7-2 and TRBJ2-3; 16 bases match TRBD2. CDR1 and CDR2 (germline): SGHTA, FQGNSA. The CDR3 runs to 18 residues. J lost 2 bases, V lost 5 bases, and 7 bases had no gene match. The CDR3 DNA reads as TGTGCCAGCAGCGAGGGACTAGCGGGGGGGCGGAACACAGATACGCAGTATTTT. Protein sequence: CASSEGLAGGRNTDTQYF. The whole variable domain, remainder taken from reference TRBV7-2 and TRBJ2-3, is GAGVSQSPSNKVTEKGKDVELRCDPISGHTALYWYRQSLGQGLEFLIYFQGNSAPDKSGLPSDRFSAERTGGSVSTLTIQRTQQEDSAVYLCASSEGLAGGRNTDTQYFGPGTRLTVL.

The chain employs TRBV6-1 and TRBJ1-2; D not resolved. Germline CDR1 is MNHNS and CDR2 is SASEGT. The CDR3 has 12 amino acids. V dropped 10 bases and J dropped 4 bases, with 13 bases sitting between them. The CDR3 region has the DNA TGTGCCACCGCGGGTCCTTCCTATGGCTACACCTTC. Translating it yields CATAGPSYGYTF.

The chain couples TRBV7-9 to TRBJ1-2, with a tentative D call TRBD1 (6 bases). The CDR3 runs to 13 residues. V lost 5 bases, J lost 4 bases, and 11 bases lay in between. Germline CDR1 reads SEHNR; CDR2 reads FQNEAQ (reference sequence). CDR3 coding DNA: TGTGCCAGCAGCCCCAGGGGCCCCTATGGCTACACCTTC. It is translated as CASSPRGPYGYTF.

This clone has more than one count but fewer than ten. The chain joins TRBV6-5 to TRBJ1-2; TRBD1 matches 7 bases. The CDR3 spans 14 residues. V lost 8 bases and J lost 5; bases outside the gene matches: 11. The V gene's germline CDR1 is MNHEY and CDR2 SVGAGI. CDR3 region: CASAVATGDYGYTF. CDR3 nucleotides: TGTGCCAGCGCGGTCGCCACAGGGGATTATGGCTACACCTTC.

This sequence joins TRBV4-1 and TRBJ1-3; 7 positions agree with TRBD1. Germline V gene lookup returns CDR1 MGHRA and CDR2 YSYEKL. J gave up 4 bases and V 1 base, and 7 bases lay outside the gene matches. The CDR3 runs 16 residues. In DNA, the CDR3 is TGCGCCAGCAGCCAAGCGAGGGGGCTGAGGGGAAACACCATATATTTT. Protein: CASSQARGLRGNTIYF.

The table lists this clone with a count of one. The rearrangement links TRBV2 to TRBJ2-3, with D perhaps matching TRBD1 or TRBD2 (6 bases each). The V gene's germline CDR1 is SNHLY and CDR2 FYNNEI. The CDR3 length is 13 residues. Trimming took 9 bases from V and 5 from J, leaving 15 bases between them. The CDR3 reads CARGEQGGDTQYF. The DNA of the CDR3 is TGTGCCAGGGGTGAACAGGGAGGAGATACGCAGTATTTT. The full variable domain, in which reference TRBV2 and TRBJ2-3 provide the parts outside the CDR3, is EPEVTQTPSHQVTQMGQEVILRCVPISNHLYFYWYRQILGQKVEFLVSFYNNEISEKSEIFDDQFSVERPDGSNFTLKIRSTKLEDSAMYFCARGEQGGDTQYFGPGTRLTVL.

V is TRBV4-1 and J is TRBJ2-7; 9 bases line up with TRBD1. Germline lookup yields CDR1 MGHRA and CDR2 YSYEKL. J gave up 3 bases and V 4 bases, and 4 bases lay outside the gene matches. CDR3 size: 14 residues. CDR3 nucleotide sequence: TGCGCCAGCAGCCGGCGGGACAGGGACTACGAGCAGTACTTC. It yields the protein CASSRRDRDYEQYF.

The chain employs TRBV7-6 and TRBJ1-4; weak D call: TRBD1 (6 bases). The V end lost 4 bases, the J end lost 0 bases, and 9 bases lay between the germline ends. Germline V gene sequence: CDR1 SGHVS, CDR2 FNYEAQ. This CDR3 comprises 15 residues. The CDR3 bases are TGTGCCAGCAGCTCAGGGGTTGCAACTAATGAAAAACTGTTTTTT. Protein sequence: CASSSGVATNEKLFF.

The J gene is TRBJ2-5, the V gene TRBV5-4; 10 nucleotides align to TRBD1. Trimming took 4 bases from V and 5 from J; bases not matched to a gene: 5. Germline V lookup: CDR1 SGHNT, CDR2 YYREEE (reference sequence). The CDR3 contains 14 residues. The DNA of the CDR3 is TGTGCCAGCAGCCGACAGGGGGCAGGGGAGACCCAGTACTTC. Translation: CASSRQGAGETQYF. The full variable domain, in which reference TRBV5-4 and TRBJ2-5 provide the parts outside the CDR3, is ETGVTQSPTHLIKTRGQQVTLRCSSQSGHNTVSWYQQALGQGPQFIFQYYREEENGRGNFPPRFSGLQFPNYSSELNVNALELDDSALYLCASSRQGAGETQYFGPGTRLLVL.

V gene TRBV14 combines with J gene TRBJ1-1, with D possibly matching TRBD1 (6 bases). The V end lost 4 bases, the J end lost 1 base, and 7 bases lay between the germline ends. Germline-derived CDR1 and CDR2 are SGHDN and FVKESK. This CDR3 is 13 amino acids long. The CDR3 here is CASSPGQNTEAFF. In nucleotides, the CDR3 is TGTGCCAGCAGCCCGGGACAGAACACTGAAGCTTTCTTT.

This clone was seen only a few times. The genes are TRBV25-1 and TRBJ1-2, with 8 bases matching TRBD1. The germline V gene has CDR1 MGHDK and CDR2 SYGVNS. Trimming at V came to 5 bases and at J to 8 bases, leaving 7 bases not matched to a gene. The length of the CDR3 is 13 residues. The CDR3 DNA reads as TGTGCCAGCAGTCCCGACAGGGGCCGGGGCTACACCTTC. Translation gives CASSPDRGRGYTF.

The chain carries TRBV6-5 and TRBJ2-1; a weak D match, TRBD2 (6 bases). The CDR3 is 13 residues long. Germline V gene lookup returns CDR1 MNHEY and CDR2 SVGAGI. The ends were cut back, 0 bases at V and 15 bases at J, with 15 bases in the middle. The CDR3, as DNA: TGTGCCAGCAGTTACTCGTCCGGGAGCGAGTGGTTCTTC. It is translated as CASSYSSGSEWFF.

The V gene is TRBV11-2, the J gene TRBJ2-1, with 9 nucleotides matching TRBD1. Trimming at V came to 9 bases and at J to 8 bases, leaving 11 bases not matched to a gene. This CDR3 is built from 14 residues. From germline, CDR1 is SGHAT and CDR2 FQNNGV. The CDR3 nucleotides read TGTGCCAGTTTAATGGGACAGGGTGGCGATGAGCAGTTCTTC. Translated, it gives CASLMGQGGDEQFF.

This clone was seen a handful of times. V and J are TRBV4-1 and TRBJ1-1; maybe TRBD1 (5 bases). V was clipped by 2 bases and J by 1 base, with 23 bases between them. Germline values: CDR1 MGHRA, CDR2 YSYEKL. CDR3 size: 19 residues. The CDR3 DNA is TGCGCCAGCAGCCAAAGGGGAACCAGCCGACGAGCTCAGAACACTGAAGCTTTCTTT. As protein: CASSQRGTSRRAQNTEAFF.

This chain links TRBV27 with TRBJ2-7, with D unclear. V gave up 6 bases and J gave up 0 bases, with 9 bases separating them. There are 13 residues in the CDR3. The V gene's germline CDR1 is MNHEY and CDR2 SMNVEV (reference sequence). For the CDR3, the DNA is TGTGCCAGCAGCACTGGAGTCTCCTACGAGCAGTACTTC. Protein product: CASSTGVSYEQYF.

The chain has TRBV6-5 and TRBJ2-1, with 8 bases aligning to TRBD1. The CDR3 runs to 15 residues. V lost 6 bases, J lost 5 bases, and 9 bases stayed unmatched. Germline lookup yields CDR1 MNHEY and CDR2 SVGAGI. CDR3 region: CASSLDQGADNEQFF. For the CDR3, the DNA is TGTGCCAGCAGCCTCGATCAGGGGGCGGACAATGAGCAGTTCTTC.

The chain employs TRBV19 and TRBJ2-3, with D perhaps TRBD1 (6 bases). The CDR3 consists of 15 residues. Trimming took off 4 bases at V and 1 base at J, with 12 bases between the two ends. The germline gives CDR1 LNHDA, CDR2 SQIVND (reference sequence). In nucleotides, the CDR3 is TGTGCCAGTAGTAACAGGGTTGGGCGCACAGATACGCAGTATTTT. Encoded protein: CASSNRVGRTDTQYF.

The CDR3 here is CASSPLTGYRTEAFF. CDR3 DNA sequence: TGTGCCAGCAGCCCTTTGACAGGGTATCGCACTGAAGCTTTCTTT. The V gene is TRBV11-2, the J gene TRBJ1-1; 7 bases map to TRBD1. The germline V gene has CDR1 SGHAT and CDR2 FQNNGV. With 5 bases clipped from V and 4 bases from J, the junction kept 10 bases outside the gene matches. The CDR3 runs to 15 residues. Filled out from reference TRBV11-2 and TRBJ1-1, the complete variable domain reads EAGVAQSPRYKIIEKRQSVAFWCNPISGHATLYWYQQILGQGPKLLIQFQNNGVVDDSQLPKDRFSAERLKGVDSTLKIQPAKLEDSAVYLCASSPLTGYRTEAFFGQGTRLTVV.

V and J are TRBV15 and TRBJ2-5; 7 bases line up with TRBD2. This CDR3 is built from 15 residues. The V and J ends lost 1 base and 5 bases, in that order; junction bases with no gene match: 7. Germline V CDR1 and CDR2: LNHNV, YYDKDF (reference sequence). CDR3 region: CATSRGARGGETQYF. As DNA, the CDR3 is TGTGCCACCAGCAGAGGGGCGAGGGGAGGGGAGACCCAGTACTTC.

CDR3 in amino acids: CASSYGAGEENTEAFF. Written as DNA, the CDR3 is TGTGCCAGCAGTTACGGGGCAGGGGAAGAGAACACTGAAGCTTTCTTT. The rearrangement uses TRBV6-5 and TRBJ1-1; tentative D call: TRBD1 (6 bases). The CDR3 is made up of 16 amino acids. Per germline, CDR1 MNHEY and CDR2 SVGAGI. V lost 2 bases and J 1 base, leaving 14 bases between the germline ends.